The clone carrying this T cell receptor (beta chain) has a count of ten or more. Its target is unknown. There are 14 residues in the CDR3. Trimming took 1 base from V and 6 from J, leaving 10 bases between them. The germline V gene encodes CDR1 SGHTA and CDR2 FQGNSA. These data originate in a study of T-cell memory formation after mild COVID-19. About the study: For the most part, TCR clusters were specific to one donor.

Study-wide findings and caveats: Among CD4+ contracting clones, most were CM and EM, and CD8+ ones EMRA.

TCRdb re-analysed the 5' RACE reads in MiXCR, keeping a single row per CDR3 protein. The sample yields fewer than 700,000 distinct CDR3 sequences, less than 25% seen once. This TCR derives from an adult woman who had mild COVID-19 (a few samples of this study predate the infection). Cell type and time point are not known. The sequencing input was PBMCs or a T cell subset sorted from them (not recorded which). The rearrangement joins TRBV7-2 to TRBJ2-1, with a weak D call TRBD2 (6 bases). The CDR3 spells CASSLGRGSNEQFF. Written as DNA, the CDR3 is TGTGCCAGCAGCTTAGGGCGGGGTTCCAATGAGCAGTTCTTC.